The clone carrying this T cell receptor beta chain showed up many times. Its antigen is unknown. For the diagnoses, clinical symptoms, serum thyroxine and TRAb, thyroid ultrasound and orbital computed tomography were used. The data belong to a study of T cells in Graves' hyperthyroidism and ophthalmopathy. About the research overall: Peripheral blood sampling occurred at initial diagnosis, before any treatment.

Study-wide results and caveats: The majority of expanded thyroid clonotypes above 0.001 also appeared in blood.

J was trimmed by 5 bases and V by 0 bases; bases with no gene match: 6. The CDR3 covers 16 residues. Germline CDR1 reads LNHNV; CDR2 reads YYDKDF (reference sequence). Authors of the study amplified TCR beta CDR3 regions from RNA transcripts. The HTBI primer set was used in a first-round RT-PCR of the TCR CDR3. TCRdb independently ran MiXCR on the multiplex PCR reads; one entry per CDR3 protein. The sample consists of around 600,000 distinct CDR3 sequences, roughly 15% of them appearing once. The chain uses TRBV15 and TRBJ1-4; 7 nucleotides align to TRBD1. The sequence was collected from a woman in her forties or fifties with Graves' ophthalmopathy. The sample consisted of blood. CDR3 nucleotide sequence: TGTGCCACCAGCAGAGACAAAGGGGGCCCGAATGAAAAACTGTTTTTT. It yields the protein CATSRDKGGPNEKLFF.